This T cell receptor beta chain comes out of a study of siplizumab effects on memory and regulatory T cells. Sequencing used immunoSEQ multiplex PCR; TCRdb keeps in-frame clones, though not all of them. The repertoire holds 90,000 to 130,000 clones, with roughly 92% as singletons. CDR1 is SGHNT, CDR2 YYREEE, per germline (reference sequence). This CDR3 has 16 residues. Trimming at V came to 4 bases and at J to 5 bases, leaving 12 bases not matched to a gene. This clone came up once. The V and J genes are TRBV5-4 and TRBJ2-1, with TRBD1 identical over 7 bases. This sequence originates from a human donor in good health. Sequenced sample: CD4+ T cells sorted from blood. The chain's CDR3 is CASSPPPGDRDNEQFF. CDR3 bases: TGTGCCAGCAGCCCCCCTCCCGGTGACAGGGACAATGAGCAGTTCTTC.